This TCR beta chain appears in the sequencing data of a study of blood T cell repertoires in COVID-19. As processed by the authors: Reference gene primers were amplified, and this amplification served to estimate nucleated cell counts. TCRdb's table, derived via immunoSEQ multiplex PCR, lists solely in-frame clones and lacks some. D and trimming were read from the DNA, whereas the V and J calls and clone size are those reported in that table. The top ten clones hold approximately 5.4% of a sample with 100,000 or so clones, approximately 92% of them seen once. The V and J ends lost 3 bases and 7 bases, in that order; junction bases with no gene match: 5. The CDR3 runs to 14 residues. The germline CDR1 and CDR2 sequences are WNHNN and SYGVQD (reference sequence).

The chain links TRBV10-1 to TRBJ2-1; 8 nucleotides line up with TRBD2. The receptor was isolated from a man in his fifties with active COVID-19. The source material was peripheral blood. The CDR3: CASSESGGKNEQFF. The DNA of the CDR3 is TGCGCCAGCAGTGAATCGGGGGGGAAGAATGAGCAGTTCTTC.